This T cell receptor (beta chain) was profiled in a study of blood T cell repertoires in COVID-19. Study details: There were acute and convalescent COVID-19 samples, and they came from the United States, Italy and Spain. T cells, B-cell-depleted T cells, or PBMCs provided the cDNA or gDNA that served as material.

This study enrolled people aged 18 to 89 from about two dozen US geographic areas. In the original workflow: Cell counts per sample came from amplifying reference gene primers. Data came from immunoSEQ multiplex PCR; TCRdb stores just in-frame clones and leaves some out. V, J and clone size derive from that table, while D and trimming were established from the DNA sequence. The repertoire holds approximately 280,000 clones, with 90% as singletons. V lost 5 bases, J lost 6 bases, and 7 bases lay in between. CDR3 size: 12 residues. CDR1 is SGHTA and CDR2 is FQGTGA in the germline V gene. This sequence was found in a woman in her late teens or twenties with acute COVID-19. The chain carries TRBV7-3 and TRBJ2-2, with D uncertain. Sequencing was performed on PBMCs or T cells enriched from blood (not recorded which). CDR3 sequence: CASSTSSGELFF. The CDR3 nucleotides read TGTGCCAGCAGCACATCGTCCGGGGAGCTGTTTTTT.